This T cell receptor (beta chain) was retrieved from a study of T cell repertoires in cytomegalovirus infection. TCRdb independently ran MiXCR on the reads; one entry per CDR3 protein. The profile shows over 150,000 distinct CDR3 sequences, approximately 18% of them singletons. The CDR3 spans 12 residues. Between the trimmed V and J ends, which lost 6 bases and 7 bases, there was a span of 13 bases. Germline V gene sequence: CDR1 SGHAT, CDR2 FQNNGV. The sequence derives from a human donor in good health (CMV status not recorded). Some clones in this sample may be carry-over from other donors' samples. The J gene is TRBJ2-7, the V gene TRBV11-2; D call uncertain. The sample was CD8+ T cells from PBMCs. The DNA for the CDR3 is TGTGCCAGCAGTTCCCGCGCGGCGGAGCAGTACTTC. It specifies CASSSRAAEQYF.